One sample yielded the 14 T cell receptor beta chains listed below, sequenced in a study of OX40 agonist ivuxolimab in advanced cancers. Assay used: immunoSEQ multiplex PCR; TCRdb lists only in-frame clones, some missing. The sample consists of around 100,000 clones, over 75% of them appearing once. Source: CD4+ or CD8+ T cells sorted from blood, taken in a trial of the OX40 agonist ivuxolimab. Receptors were obtained from an adult with an advanced solid tumor such as melanoma, head and neck, liver or kidney cancer.

The chain has TRBV23-1 and TRBJ2-1; no firm D call. TRBV23-1 is identified as an open reading frame with a role that is uncertain. The germline V and J ends were trimmed by 0 bases and 3 bases, with 6 bases remaining between them. CDR3 size: 14 residues. CDR3 in amino acids: CASSQSAVYNEQFF. In DNA form, the CDR3 reads TGCGCCAGCAGTCAATCCGCGGTCTACAATGAGCAGTTCTTC.

There are a few counts of this clone. V gene TRBV18 combines with J gene TRBJ2-7; D may match TRBD1 or TRBD2 (5 bases each). V was clipped by 2 bases and J by 3 bases, with 14 bases between them. Germline V CDR1 and CDR2: KGHSH, LQKENI. The CDR3 loop spans 15 amino acids. The DNA of the CDR3 is TGTGCCAGCTCACCAAACAGGACGGGAAACTACGAGCAGTACTTC. Translating gives CASSPNRTGNYEQYF.

This chain uses TRBV11-2 with TRBJ2-7; no definite D call. The CDR3 runs 15 residues. Germline values: CDR1 SGHAT, CDR2 FQNNGV. Between the trimmed V and J ends, which lost 5 bases and 0 bases, there was a span of 14 bases. CDR3 coding DNA: TGTGCCAGCAGCCGTGGTGGCGGTAGCTCCTACGAGCAGTACTTC. Translation: CASSRGGGSSYEQYF.

The chain recombines TRBV27 with TRBJ1-2; D unclear. The CDR3 sequence is 15 residues long. With 3 bases removed from V and 1 base from J, the gap between germline ends came to 12 bases. CDR1 is MNHEY, CDR2 SMNVEV, per germline (reference sequence). Here the CDR3 DNA reads TGTGCCAGCAGTTTTCGGCCATCACATAACTATGGCTACACCTTC. Its translation: CASSFRPSHNYGYTF.

The chain recombines TRBV19 with TRBJ1-2, with D hard to call. Trimming removed 2 bases at V and 8 bases at J, with 9 bases between. Per germline, CDR1 LNHDA and CDR2 SQIVND (reference sequence). The CDR3 is 12 amino acids. CDR3 protein: CASSIRGNGYTF. The CDR3 DNA reads TGTGCCAGTAGTATAAGAGGGAACGGCTACACCTTC.

This clone appeared a single time. The V and J genes are TRBV5-1 and TRBJ1-3; D not resolved. With 6 bases removed from V and 2 bases from J, the gap between germline ends came to 15 bases. Germline lookup yields CDR1 SGHRS and CDR2 YFSETQ. This CDR3 region has 15 residues. The CDR3 DNA is TGCGCCAGCACGAAAACCGGAAGGGCTGGAAACACCATATATTTT. This encodes CASTKTGRAGNTIYF.

The V gene is TRBV18, the J gene TRBJ2-1; possible D gene TRBD2, 6 bases. Trimming left V 3 bases short and J 7 bases short, with 7 bases between. Germline values: CDR1 KGHSH, CDR2 LQKENI. CDR3 length: 12 amino acids. The CDR3 coding sequence is TGTGCCAGCTCACCGGGACTGAATGAGCAGTTCTTC. Its protein is CASSPGLNEQFF.

The chain joins TRBV9 to TRBJ2-3, with TRBD2 matching 11 bases. The CDR3 runs 15 residues. V was pared by 2 bases and J by 5 bases, with 4 bases of the junction left unmatched. Germline-derived CDR1 and CDR2 are SGDLS and YYNGEE. CDR3 loop: CASSVTSGVLDTQYF. The CDR3 DNA reads TGTGCCAGCAGCGTGACTAGCGGGGTTTTAGATACGCAGTATTTT.

CDR3 amino acids: CASSLGTDGYGYTF. CDR3 sequence (DNA): TGCGCCAGCAGCCTGGGGACGGACGGCTATGGCTACACCTTC. The chain recombines TRBV5-1 with TRBJ1-2; maybe TRBD1 (5 bases). The CDR3 has 14 residues. CDR1 is SGHRS and CDR2 is YFSETQ in the germline V gene. V was shortened by 4 bases and J by 4 bases, with 14 bases between the two germline ends.

This chain links TRBV10-2 with TRBJ2-3; TRBD2 aligns across 11 bases. The CDR3 length is 19 residues. V shed 4 bases and J 1 base; nucleotides not matched to a gene: 13. Germline assignment: CDR1 WSHSY and CDR2 SAAADI. CDR3 protein: CASSGVPASGGQGTDTQYF. In DNA form, the CDR3 reads TGCGCCAGCAGTGGGGTCCCGGCTAGCGGGGGGCAAGGCACAGATACGCAGTATTTT.

This clone was observed at least ten times. V is TRBV6-6 and J is TRBJ1-1; 8 positions match TRBD1. The CDR3 runs to 12 residues. From germline, CDR1 is MNHNY and CDR2 SVGAGI (reference sequence). The J segment lost 2 bases and the V segment lost 8 bases, leaving 1 base of the junction unmatched. The CDR3: CASDRGNTEAFF. In DNA form, the CDR3 reads TGTGCCAGCGACAGGGGAAACACTGAAGCTTTCTTT.

This chain joins TRBV11-2 and TRBJ2-5; a weak D match, TRBD2 (7 bases). Germline V lookup: CDR1 SGHAT, CDR2 FQNNGV. The CDR3 totals 13 residues. The V end lost 6 bases, the J end lost 5 bases, and 13 bases lay between the germline ends. The DNA of the CDR3 is TGTGCCAGCAGACCGGGGGGCGGGGAGACCCAGTACTTC. It specifies CASRPGGGETQYF.

This clone was found a few times. The chain recombines TRBV29-1 with TRBJ1-2; no firm D call. The CDR3 runs 12 residues. In germline, CDR1 is SQVTM, CDR2 ANQGSEA. The germline V and J ends were trimmed by 4 bases and 4 bases, with 10 bases remaining between them. The CDR3 sequence: CSVGVPAYGYTF. Written as DNA, the CDR3 is TGCAGCGTTGGTGTTCCTGCCTATGGCTACACCTTC. The variable domain in full, with the rest retrieved from reference TRBV29-1 and TRBJ1-2, is SAVISQKPSRDICQRGTSLTIQCQVDSQVTMMFWYRQQPGQSLTLIATANQGSEATYESGFVIDKFPISRPNLTFSTLTVSNMSPEDSSIYLCSVGVPAYGYTFGSGTRLTVV.

This clone was observed once. V is TRBV19 and J is TRBJ1-5; TRBD1 matches 9 bases. The trim removed 5 bases at V and 2 bases at J, leaving 7 bases unmatched. Germline lookup yields CDR1 LNHDA and CDR2 SQIVND (reference sequence). The CDR3 is made up of 16 amino acids. The CDR3 is CASSGGTGKGNQPQHF. In DNA form, the CDR3 reads TGTGCCAGTAGTGGTGGGACAGGGAAAGGCAATCAGCCCCAGCATTTT. Full variable domain (rest looked up from reference TRBV19 and TRBJ1-5): DGGITQSPKYLFRKEGQNVTLSCEQNLNHDAMYWYRQDPGQGLRLIYYSQIVNDFQKGDIAEGYSVSREKKESFPLTVTSAQKNPTAFYLCASSGGTGKGNQPQHFGDGTRLSIL.